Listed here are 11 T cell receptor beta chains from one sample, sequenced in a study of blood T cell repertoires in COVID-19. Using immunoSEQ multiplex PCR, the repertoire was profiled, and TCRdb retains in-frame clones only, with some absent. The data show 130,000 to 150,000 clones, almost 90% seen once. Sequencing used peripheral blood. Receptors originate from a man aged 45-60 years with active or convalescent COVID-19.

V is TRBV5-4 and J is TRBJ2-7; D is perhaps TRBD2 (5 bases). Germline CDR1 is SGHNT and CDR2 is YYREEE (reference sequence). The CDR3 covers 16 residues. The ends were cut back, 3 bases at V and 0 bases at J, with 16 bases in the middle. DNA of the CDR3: TGTGCCAGCAGCTCAGCCGGACTTACCAGCTCCTACGAGCAGTACTTC. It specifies CASSSAGLTSSYEQYF. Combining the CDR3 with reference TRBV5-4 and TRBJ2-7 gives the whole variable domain ETGVTQSPTHLIKTRGQQVTLRCSSQSGHNTVSWYQQALGQGPQFIFQYYREEENGRGNFPPRFSGLQFPNYSSELNVNALELDDSALYLCASSSAGLTSSYEQYFGPGTRLTVT.

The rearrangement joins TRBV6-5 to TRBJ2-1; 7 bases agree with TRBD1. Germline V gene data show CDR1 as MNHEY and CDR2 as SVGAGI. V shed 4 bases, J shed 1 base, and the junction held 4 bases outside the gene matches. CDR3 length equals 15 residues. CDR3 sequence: CASSWGQFSYNEQFF. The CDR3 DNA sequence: TGTGCCAGCAGTTGGGGACAGTTTTCCTACAATGAGCAGTTCTTC.

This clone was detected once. The DNA for the CDR3 is TGTGCCAGTACCCATCTTGGGACATGGAATTCACCCCTCCACTTT. This sequence encodes CASTHLGTWNSPLHF. The gene calls are TRBV19 and TRBJ1-6; possible D gene TRBD1, 6 bases. The CDR3 contains 15 residues. Trimming removed 7 bases at V and 7 bases at J, with 17 bases between. Germline V gene lookup returns CDR1 LNHDA and CDR2 SQIVND (reference sequence).

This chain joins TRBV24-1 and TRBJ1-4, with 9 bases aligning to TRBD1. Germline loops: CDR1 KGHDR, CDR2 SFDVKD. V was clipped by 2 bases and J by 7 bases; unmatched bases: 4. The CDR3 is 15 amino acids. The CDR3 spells CATSDSGQGSEKLFF. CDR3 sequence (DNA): TGTGCCACCAGTGATTCGGGACAGGGAAGTGAAAAACTGTTTTTT.

CDR3 DNA sequence: TGTGCCAGCACCCAAGGTAGGGGCTACGAGCAGTACTTC. It translates to CASTQGRGYEQYF. The chain links TRBV6-5 to TRBJ2-7; maybe TRBD1 (5 bases). This CDR3 has 13 residues. Deletions cut 7 bases from V and 3 bases from J, with 13 bases between. Germline CDR1 and CDR2: MNHEY and SVGAGI.

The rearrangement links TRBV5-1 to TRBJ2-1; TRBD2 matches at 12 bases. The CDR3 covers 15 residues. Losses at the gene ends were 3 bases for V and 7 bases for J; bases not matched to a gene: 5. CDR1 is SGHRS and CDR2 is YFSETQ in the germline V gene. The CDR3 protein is CASSSGLAGSNEQFF. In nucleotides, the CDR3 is TGCGCCAGCAGCTCGGGACTAGCGGGCTCGAATGAGCAGTTCTTC.

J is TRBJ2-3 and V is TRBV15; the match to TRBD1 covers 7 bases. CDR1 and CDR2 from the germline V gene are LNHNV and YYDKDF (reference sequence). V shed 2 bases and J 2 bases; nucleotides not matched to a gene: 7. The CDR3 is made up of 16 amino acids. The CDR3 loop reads CATSRIRQGNTDTQYF. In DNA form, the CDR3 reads TGTGCCACCAGCAGAATAAGACAGGGCAACACAGATACGCAGTATTTT. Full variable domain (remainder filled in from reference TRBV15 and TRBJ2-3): DAMVIQNPRYQVTQFGKPVTLSCSQTLNHNVMYWYQQKSSQAPKLLFHYYDKDFNNEADTPDNFQSRRPNTSFCFLDIRSPGLGDTAMYLCATSRIRQGNTDTQYFGPGTRLTVL.

The CDR3 loop reads CASSRTGTDYGYTF. In DNA form, the CDR3 reads TGTGCCAGCAGCCGGACAGGGACCGACTATGGCTACACCTTC. The chain couples TRBV5-5 to TRBJ1-2, with TRBD1 matching over 8 bases. CDR3 size: 14 residues. Germline lookup yields CDR1 SGHKS and CDR2 YYEKEE (reference sequence). Losses at the gene ends were 4 bases for V and 3 bases for J; bases not matched to a gene: 5. Full variable domain (remainder filled in from reference TRBV5-5 and TRBJ1-2): DAGVTQSPTHLIKTRGQQVTLRCSPISGHKSVSWYQQVLGQGPQFIFQYYEKEERGRGNFPDRFSARQFPNYSSELNVNALLLGDSALYLCASSRTGTDYGYTFGSGTRLTVV.

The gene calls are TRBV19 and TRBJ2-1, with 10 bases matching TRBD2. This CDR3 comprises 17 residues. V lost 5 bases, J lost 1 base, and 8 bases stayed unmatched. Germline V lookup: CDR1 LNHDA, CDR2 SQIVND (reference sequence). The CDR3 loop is CASSPPSGSGSYNEQFF. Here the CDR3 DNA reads TGTGCCAGTAGTCCACCTAGCGGGAGCGGGTCCTACAATGAGCAGTTCTTC.

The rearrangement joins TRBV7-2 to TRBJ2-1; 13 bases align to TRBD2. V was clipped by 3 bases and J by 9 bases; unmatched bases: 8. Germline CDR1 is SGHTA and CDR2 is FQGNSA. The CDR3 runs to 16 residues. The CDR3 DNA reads TGTGCCAGCAGCTTCGGACTAGCGGGAGTCTCGGGTGAGCAGTTCTTC. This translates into CASSFGLAGVSGEQFF.

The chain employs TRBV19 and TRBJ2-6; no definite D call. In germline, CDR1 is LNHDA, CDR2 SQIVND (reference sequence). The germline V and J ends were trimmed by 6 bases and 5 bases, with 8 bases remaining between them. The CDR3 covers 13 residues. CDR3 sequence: CASSPPRANVLTF. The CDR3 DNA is TGTGCCAGTAGCCCCCCTAGGGCCAACGTCCTGACTTTC.